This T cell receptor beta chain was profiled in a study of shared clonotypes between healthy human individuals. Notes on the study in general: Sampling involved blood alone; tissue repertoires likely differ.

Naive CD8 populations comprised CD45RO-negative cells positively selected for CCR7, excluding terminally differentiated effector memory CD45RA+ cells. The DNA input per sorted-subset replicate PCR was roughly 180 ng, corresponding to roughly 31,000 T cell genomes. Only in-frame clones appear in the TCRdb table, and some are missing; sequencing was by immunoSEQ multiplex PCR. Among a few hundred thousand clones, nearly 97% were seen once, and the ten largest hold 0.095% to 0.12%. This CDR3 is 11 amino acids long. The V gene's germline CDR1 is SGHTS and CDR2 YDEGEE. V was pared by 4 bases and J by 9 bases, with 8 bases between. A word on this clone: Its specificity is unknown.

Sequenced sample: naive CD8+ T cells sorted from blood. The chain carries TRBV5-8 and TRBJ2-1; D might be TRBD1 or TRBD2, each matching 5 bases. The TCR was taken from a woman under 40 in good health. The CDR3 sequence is CASSQGTEQFF. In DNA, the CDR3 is TGTGCCAGCAGCCAAGGGACTGAGCAGTTCTTC.